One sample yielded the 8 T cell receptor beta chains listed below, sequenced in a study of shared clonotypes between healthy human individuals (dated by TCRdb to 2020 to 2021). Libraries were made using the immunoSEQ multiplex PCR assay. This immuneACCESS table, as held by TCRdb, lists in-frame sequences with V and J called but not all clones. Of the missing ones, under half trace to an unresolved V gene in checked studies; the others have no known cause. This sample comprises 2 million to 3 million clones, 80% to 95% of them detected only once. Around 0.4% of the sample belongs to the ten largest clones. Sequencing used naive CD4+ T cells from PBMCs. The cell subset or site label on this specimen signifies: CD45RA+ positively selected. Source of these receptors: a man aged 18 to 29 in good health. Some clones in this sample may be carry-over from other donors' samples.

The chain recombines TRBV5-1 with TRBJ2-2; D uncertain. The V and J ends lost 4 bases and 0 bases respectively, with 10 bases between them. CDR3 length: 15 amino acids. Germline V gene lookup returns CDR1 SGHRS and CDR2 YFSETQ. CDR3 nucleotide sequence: TGCGCCAGCAGCCCCCAGACATCGAACACCGGGGAGCTGTTTTTT. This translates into CASSPQTSNTGELFF. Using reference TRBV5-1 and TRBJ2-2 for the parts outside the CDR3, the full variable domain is KAGVTQTPRYLIKTRGQQVTLSCSPISGHRSVSWYQQTPGQGLQFLFEYFSETQRNKGNFPGRFSGRQFSNSRSEMNVSTLELGDSALYLCASSPQTSNTGELFFGEGSRLTVL.

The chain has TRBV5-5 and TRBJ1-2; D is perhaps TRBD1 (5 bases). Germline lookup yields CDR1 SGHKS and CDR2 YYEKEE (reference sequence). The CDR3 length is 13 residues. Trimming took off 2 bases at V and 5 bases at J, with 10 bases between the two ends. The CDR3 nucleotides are TGTGCCAGCAGCTTAACGAGACAGTATGGCTACACCTTC. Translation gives CASSLTRQYGYTF.

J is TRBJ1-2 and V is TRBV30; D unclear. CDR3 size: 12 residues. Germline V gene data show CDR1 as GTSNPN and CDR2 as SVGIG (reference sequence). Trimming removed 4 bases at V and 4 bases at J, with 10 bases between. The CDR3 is CAWTGNGYGYTF. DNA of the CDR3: TGTGCCTGGACAGGTAATGGCTATGGCTACACCTTC.

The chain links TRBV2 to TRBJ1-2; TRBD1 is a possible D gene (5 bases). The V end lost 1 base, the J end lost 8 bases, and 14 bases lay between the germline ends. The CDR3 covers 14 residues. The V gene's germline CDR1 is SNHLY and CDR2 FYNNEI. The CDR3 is CASSEGRWGDGYTF. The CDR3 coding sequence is TGTGCCAGCAGTGAAGGGCGCTGGGGGGACGGCTACACCTTC.

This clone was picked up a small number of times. The CDR3 DNA follows: TGTGCCAGCAGCCAATCGACAGGGTCTGGGGCCAACGTCCTGACTTTC. This sequence encodes CASSQSTGSGANVLTF. V gene TRBV7-3 combines with J gene TRBJ2-6, with TRBD1 matching 7 bases. J was trimmed by 1 base and V by 5 bases; bases with no gene match: 5. The CDR3 spans 16 residues. In germline, CDR1 is SGHTA, CDR2 FQGTGA.

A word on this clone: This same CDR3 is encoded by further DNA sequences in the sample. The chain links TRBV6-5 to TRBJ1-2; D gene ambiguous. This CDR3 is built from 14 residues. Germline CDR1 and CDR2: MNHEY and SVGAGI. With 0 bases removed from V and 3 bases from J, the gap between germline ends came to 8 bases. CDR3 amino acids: CASSYSRRDYGYTF. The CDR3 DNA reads TGTGCCAGCAGTTACTCGAGACGGGACTATGGCTACACCTTC.

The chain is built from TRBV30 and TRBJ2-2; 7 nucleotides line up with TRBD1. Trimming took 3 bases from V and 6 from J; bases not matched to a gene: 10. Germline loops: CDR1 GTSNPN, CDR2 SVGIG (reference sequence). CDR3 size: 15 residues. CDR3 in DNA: TGTGCCTGGAGACGAACAGGGGTGGGTTCCGGGGAGCTGTTTTTT. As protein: CAWRRTGVGSGELFF.

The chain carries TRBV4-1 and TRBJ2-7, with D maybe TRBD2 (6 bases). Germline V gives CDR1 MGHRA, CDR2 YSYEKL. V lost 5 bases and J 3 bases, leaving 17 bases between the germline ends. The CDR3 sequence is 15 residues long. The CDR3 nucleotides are TGCGCCAGCAGCAAGGGATCGGGAGTTTTCTACGAGCAGTACTTC. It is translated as CASSKGSGVFYEQYF.